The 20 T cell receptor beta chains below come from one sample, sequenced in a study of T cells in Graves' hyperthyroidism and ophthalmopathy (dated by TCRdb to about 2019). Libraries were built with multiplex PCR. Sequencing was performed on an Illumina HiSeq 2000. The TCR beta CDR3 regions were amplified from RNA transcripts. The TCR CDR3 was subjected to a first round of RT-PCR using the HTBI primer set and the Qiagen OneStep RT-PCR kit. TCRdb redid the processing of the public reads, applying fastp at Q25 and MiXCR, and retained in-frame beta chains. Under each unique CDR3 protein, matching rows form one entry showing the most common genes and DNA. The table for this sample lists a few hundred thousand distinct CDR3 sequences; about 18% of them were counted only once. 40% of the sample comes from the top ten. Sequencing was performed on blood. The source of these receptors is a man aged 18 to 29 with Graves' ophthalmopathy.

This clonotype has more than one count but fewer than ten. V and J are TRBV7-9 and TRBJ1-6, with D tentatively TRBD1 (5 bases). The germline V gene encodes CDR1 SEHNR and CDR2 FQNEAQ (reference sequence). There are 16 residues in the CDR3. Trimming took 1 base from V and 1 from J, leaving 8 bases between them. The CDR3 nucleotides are TGTGCCAGCAGCTTAGTTGGGGGATCCTATAATTCACCCCTCCACTTT. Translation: CASSLVGGSYNSPLHF.

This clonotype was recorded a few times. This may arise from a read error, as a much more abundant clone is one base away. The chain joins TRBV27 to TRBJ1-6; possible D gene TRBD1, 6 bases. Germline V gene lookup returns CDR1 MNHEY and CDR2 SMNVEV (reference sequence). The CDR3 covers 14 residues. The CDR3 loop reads CASGQSSYNSPLYF. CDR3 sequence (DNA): TGTGCCAGCGGACAGAGCTCCTATAATTCACCCCTCTACTTT.

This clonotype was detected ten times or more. CDR3 amino acids: CSAAQSSGTQYF. DNA for the CDR3: TGCAGTGCTGCACAGTCAAGTGGGACCCAGTACTTC. The chain combines TRBV20-1 with TRBJ2-5; no definite D call. Germline CDR1 and CDR2: DFQATT and SNEGSKA (reference sequence). The CDR3 runs 12 residues. The V gene lost 5 bases and the J gene lost 7 bases, with 14 bases spanning the gap.

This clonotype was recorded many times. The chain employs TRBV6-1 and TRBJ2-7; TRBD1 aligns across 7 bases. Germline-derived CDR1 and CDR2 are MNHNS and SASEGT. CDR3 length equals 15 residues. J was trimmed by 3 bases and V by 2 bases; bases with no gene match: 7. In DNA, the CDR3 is TGTGCCAGCAGTGAAACTCCCCGACAGGGCTACGAGCAGTACTTC. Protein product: CASSETPRQGYEQYF.

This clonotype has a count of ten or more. The CDR3 region has the DNA TGTGCCAGCAGGAGCGGGGGGAACCAAGAGACCCAGTACTTC. Its protein is CASRSGGNQETQYF. The rearrangement links TRBV6-1 to TRBJ2-5; 9 nucleotides match TRBD2. V shed 6 bases and J 0 bases; nucleotides not matched to a gene: 2. The CDR3 covers 14 residues. Germline V gene lookup returns CDR1 MNHNS and CDR2 SASEGT.

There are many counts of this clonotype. CDR3 loop: CSARVQGDEQYF. CDR3 DNA sequence: TGCAGTGCTAGGGTACAGGGGGACGAGCAGTACTTC. The chain is built from TRBV20-1 and TRBJ2-7; 8 bases fit TRBD1. This CDR3 region has 12 residues. Germline CDR1 and CDR2: DFQATT and SNEGSKA (reference sequence). The V and J ends lost 3 bases and 5 bases, in that order; junction bases with no gene match: 3.

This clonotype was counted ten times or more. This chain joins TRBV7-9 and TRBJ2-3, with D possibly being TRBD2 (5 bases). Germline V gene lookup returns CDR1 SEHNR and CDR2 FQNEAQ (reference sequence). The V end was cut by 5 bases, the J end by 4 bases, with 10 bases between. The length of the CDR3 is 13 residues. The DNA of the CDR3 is TGTGCCAGCAGCCTCCCCGGGGCAGATACGCAGTATTTT. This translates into CASSLPGADTQYF. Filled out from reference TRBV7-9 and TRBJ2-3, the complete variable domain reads DTGVSQNPRHKITKRGQNVTFRCDPISEHNRLYWYRQTLGQGPEFLTYFQNEAQLEKSRLLSDRFSAERPKGSFSTLEIQRTEQGDSAMYLCASSLPGADTQYFGPGTRLTVL.

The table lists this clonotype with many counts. CDR3 loop: CASSLYAENNEQFF. Written as DNA, the CDR3 is TGTGCCAGCAGCCTATACGCAGAGAACAATGAGCAGTTCTTC. The chain recombines TRBV11-2 with TRBJ2-1; no clear D gene. This CDR3 has 14 residues. The germline V and J ends were trimmed by 5 bases and 5 bases, with 13 bases remaining between them. Germline-derived CDR1 and CDR2 are SGHAT and FQNNGV.

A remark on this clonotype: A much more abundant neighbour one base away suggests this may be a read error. The CDR3, as DNA: TGTGCCAGCAGTTACTCGGACAGGCTCACAGATACGCAGTATTTT. Translation: CASSYSDRLTDTQYF. The genes are TRBV6-5 and TRBJ2-3, with 7 bases identical to TRBD1. Unmatched junction bases numbered 2, after V lost 0 bases and J lost 2 bases. The germline V gene encodes CDR1 MNHEY and CDR2 SVGAGI. The length of the CDR3 is 15 residues.

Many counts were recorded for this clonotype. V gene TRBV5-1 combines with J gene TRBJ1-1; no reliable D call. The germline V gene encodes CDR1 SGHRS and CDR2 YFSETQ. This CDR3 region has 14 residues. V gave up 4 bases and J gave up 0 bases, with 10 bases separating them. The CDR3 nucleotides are TGCGCCAGCAGCCCCGGGAACTTGAACACTGAAGCTTTCTTT. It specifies CASSPGNLNTEAFF.

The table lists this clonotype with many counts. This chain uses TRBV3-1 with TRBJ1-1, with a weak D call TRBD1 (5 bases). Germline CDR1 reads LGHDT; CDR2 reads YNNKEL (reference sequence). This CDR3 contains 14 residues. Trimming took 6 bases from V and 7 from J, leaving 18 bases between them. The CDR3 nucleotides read TGTGCCAGCAGTTCTATTTCGGGGGTAGGTGAAGCTTTCTTT. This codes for CASSSISGVGEAFF.

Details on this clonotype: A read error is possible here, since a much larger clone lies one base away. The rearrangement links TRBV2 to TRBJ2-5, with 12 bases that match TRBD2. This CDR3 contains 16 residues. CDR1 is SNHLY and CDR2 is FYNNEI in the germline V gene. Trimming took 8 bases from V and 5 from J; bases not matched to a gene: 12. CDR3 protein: CASGSGLAGRSETQYF. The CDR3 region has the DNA TGTGCCAGCGGGTCAGGACTAGCGGGGAGGTCCGAGACCCAGTACTTC.

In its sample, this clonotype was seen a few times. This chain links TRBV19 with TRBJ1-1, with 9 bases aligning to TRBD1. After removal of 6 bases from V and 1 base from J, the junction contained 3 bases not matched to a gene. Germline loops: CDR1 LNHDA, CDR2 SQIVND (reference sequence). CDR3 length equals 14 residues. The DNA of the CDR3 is TGTGCCAGTAGGTACAGGGGGCAGAACACTGAAGCTTTCTTT. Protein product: CASRYRGQNTEAFF.

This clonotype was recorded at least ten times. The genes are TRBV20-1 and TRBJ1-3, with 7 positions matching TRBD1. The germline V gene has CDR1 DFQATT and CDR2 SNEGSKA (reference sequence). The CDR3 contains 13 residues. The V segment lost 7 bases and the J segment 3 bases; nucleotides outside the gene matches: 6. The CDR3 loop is CSVPQGNGNTIYF. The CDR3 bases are TGCAGTGTCCCACAGGGGAATGGAAACACCATATATTTT.

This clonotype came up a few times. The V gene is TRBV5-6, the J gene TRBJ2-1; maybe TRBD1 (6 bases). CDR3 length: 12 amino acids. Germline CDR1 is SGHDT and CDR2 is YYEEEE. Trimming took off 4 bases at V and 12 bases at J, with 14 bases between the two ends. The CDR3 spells CASSHRESRQFF. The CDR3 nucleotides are TGTGCCAGCAGCCACAGGGAAAGTCGGCAGTTCTTC.

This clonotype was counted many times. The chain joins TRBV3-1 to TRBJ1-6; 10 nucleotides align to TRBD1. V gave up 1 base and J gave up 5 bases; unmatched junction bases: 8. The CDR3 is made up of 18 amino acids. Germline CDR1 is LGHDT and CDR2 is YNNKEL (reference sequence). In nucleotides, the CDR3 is TGTGCCAGCAGCCAAGGGCTTCCGGGACAGGGGAATAATTCACCCCTCCACTTT. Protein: CASSQGLPGQGNNSPLHF.

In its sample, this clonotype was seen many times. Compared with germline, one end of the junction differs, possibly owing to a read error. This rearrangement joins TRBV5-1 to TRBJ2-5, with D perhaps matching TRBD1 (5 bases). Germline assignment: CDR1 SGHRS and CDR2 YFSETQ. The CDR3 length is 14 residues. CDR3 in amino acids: CASSLADSQEAQYF. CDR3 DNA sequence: TGCGCCAGCAGCTTGGCTGACAGCCAAGAGGCCCAGTACTTC. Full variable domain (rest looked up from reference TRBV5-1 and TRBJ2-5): KAGVTQTPRYLIKTRGQQVTLSCSPISGHRSVSWYQQTPGQGLQFLFEYFSETQRNKGNFPGRFSGRQFSNSRSEMNVSTLELGDSALYLCASSLADSQEAQYFGPGTRLLVL.

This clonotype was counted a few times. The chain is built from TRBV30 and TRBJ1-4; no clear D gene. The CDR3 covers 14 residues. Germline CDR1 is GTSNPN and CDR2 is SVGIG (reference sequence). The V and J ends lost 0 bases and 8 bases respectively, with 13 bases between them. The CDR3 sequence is CAWSVIRDREKLFF. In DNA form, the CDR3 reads TGTGCCTGGAGTGTTATTAGAGACCGAGAAAAACTGTTTTTT.

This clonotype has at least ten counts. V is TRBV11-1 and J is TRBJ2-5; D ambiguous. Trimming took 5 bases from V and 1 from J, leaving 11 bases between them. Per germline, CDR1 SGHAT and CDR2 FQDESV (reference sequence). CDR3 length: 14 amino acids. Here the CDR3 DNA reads TGTGCCAGCAGCCCCGAGAGGATCCAAGAGACCCAGTACTTC. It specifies CASSPERIQETQYF.

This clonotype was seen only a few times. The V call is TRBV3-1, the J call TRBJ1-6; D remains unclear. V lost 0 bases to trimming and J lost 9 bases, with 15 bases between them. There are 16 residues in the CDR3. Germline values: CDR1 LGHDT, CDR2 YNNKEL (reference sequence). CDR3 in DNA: TGTGCCAGCAGCCAAGATAGTCGGGGAATAAGTTCACCCCTCCACTTT. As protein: CASSQDSRGISSPLHF.